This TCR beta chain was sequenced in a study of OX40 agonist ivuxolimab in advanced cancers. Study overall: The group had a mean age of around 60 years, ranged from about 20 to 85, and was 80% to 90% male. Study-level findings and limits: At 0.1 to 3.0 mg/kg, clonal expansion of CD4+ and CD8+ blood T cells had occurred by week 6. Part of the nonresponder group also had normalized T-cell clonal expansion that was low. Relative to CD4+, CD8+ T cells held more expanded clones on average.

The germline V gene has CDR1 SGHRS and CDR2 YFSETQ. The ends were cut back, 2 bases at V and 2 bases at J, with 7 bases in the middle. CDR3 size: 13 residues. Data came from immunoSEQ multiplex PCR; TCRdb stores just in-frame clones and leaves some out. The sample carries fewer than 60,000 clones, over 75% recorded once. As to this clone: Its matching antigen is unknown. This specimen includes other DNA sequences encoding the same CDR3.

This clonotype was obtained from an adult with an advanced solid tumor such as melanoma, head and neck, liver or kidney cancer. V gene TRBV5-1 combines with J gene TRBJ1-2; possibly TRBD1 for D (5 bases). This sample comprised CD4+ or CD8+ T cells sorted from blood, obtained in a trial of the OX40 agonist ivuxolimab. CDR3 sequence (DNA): TGCGCCAGCAGCTTTCAGGGAAACTATGGCTACACCTTC. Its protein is CASSFQGNYGYTF.